The 13 T cell receptor beta chains below come from one sample, sequenced in a study of vaccination and CD4 T cells after COVID-19. Treatment meaning: roughly 10-day PBMC culture with coronavirus spike peptide pools or control peptides (ViraFEST assay). The Oncomine TCR Beta short-read assay was applied to DNA of cultured CD4+ T cells. TCRdb passed the PCR reads through MiXCR, listing each CDR3 protein once. The profile shows several thousand distinct CDR3 sequences, 55% to 65% of them singletons. No cognate antigen is known for these TCRs. The sequenced sample consisted of CD4+ T cells from blood, cultured in vitro. These receptors were collected from a human donor who had recovered from COVID-19.

The chain is built from TRBV5-1 and TRBJ2-5, with D perhaps TRBD2 (5 bases). This CDR3 spans 12 amino acids. The V end was cut by 4 bases, the J end by 5 bases, with 9 bases between. Germline CDR1 and CDR2: SGHRS and YFSETQ. CDR3 bases: TGCGCCAGCAGCCCTAGCAGCGAGACCCAGTACTTC. Protein product: CASSPSSETQYF.

The CDR3 DNA reads TGTGCCAGCAGTCGCCGGGACAGGGCCTATGGCTACACCTTC. Translation gives CASSRRDRAYGYTF. The chain links TRBV6-1 to TRBJ1-2, with 9 bases matching TRBD1. This CDR3 region has 14 residues. V shed 5 bases, J shed 4 bases, and the junction held 5 bases outside the gene matches. CDR1 MNHNS and CDR2 SASEGT come from the germline V gene.

The table lists this clonotype with a few counts. This chain links TRBV20-1 with TRBJ1-2; 7 bases map to TRBD1. The CDR3 runs to 13 residues. Germline trimming cut 6 bases from V and 8 bases from J; bases unmatched to any gene: 12. CDR1 and CDR2 from the germline V gene are DFQATT and SNEGSKA (reference sequence). The CDR3, as DNA: TGCAGTGCCGCACCATTGACAGGGACCGGCTACACCTTC. Translating gives CSAAPLTGTGYTF.

This clonotype showed up just a few times. The V and J genes are TRBV28 and TRBJ1-2; D gene unclear. Germline V gene data show CDR1 as MDHEN and CDR2 as SYDVKM. This CDR3 is built from 12 residues. V lost 6 bases and J 6 bases, leaving 11 bases between the germline ends. The CDR3 nucleotides are TGTGCCAGCAGCCTTCCAAGAGATGGCTACACCTTC. Translating it yields CASSLPRDGYTF.

The chain recombines TRBV7-2 with TRBJ2-7, with 10 bases identical to TRBD1. This CDR3 spans 14 amino acids. Germline CDR1 is SGHTA and CDR2 is FQGNSA. The junction had 10 bases not matched to a gene; V was cut back by 9 bases and J by 5 bases. CDR3 in DNA: TGTGCCAGACTATGCCGGGACAGGGGTGACGAGCAGTACTTC. This codes for CARLCRDRGDEQYF.

The chain links TRBV28 to TRBJ1-2, with D perhaps TRBD1 (6 bases). The CDR3 has 12 residues. The V end was cut by 2 bases, the J end by 12 bases, with 13 bases between. In germline, CDR1 is MDHEN, CDR2 SYDVKM. The CDR3 DNA reads as TGTGCCAGCAGTTTAAGGGGGGAAGGCCACACCTTC. Residues: CASSLRGEGHTF.

The chain has TRBV6-2 or TRBV6-3 and TRBJ2-5; TRBD2 matches 13 bases. V lost 6 bases to trimming and J lost 4 bases; unmatched junction nucleotides: 11. The CDR3 totals 17 residues. Looked up from germline, CDR1 is MNHEY and CDR2 is SVGEGT. Here the CDR3 DNA reads TGTGCCAGCAGCCAAGGGCGGACTAGCGGGGGTTCAGAGACCCAGTACTTC. Amino acid sequence: CASSQGRTSGGSETQYF.

The V and J genes are TRBV2 and TRBJ2-1; D is possibly TRBD1 (5 bases). The J call may be incorrect, as the DNA end agrees better with TRBJ2-7. CDR3 length: 12 residues. Germline lookup yields CDR1 SNHLY and CDR2 FYNNEI. The chain's CDR3 is CASSGQSYEQYF. The CDR3 region has the DNA TGTGCCAGCAGTGGACAGTCCTACGAGCAGTACTTC.

There are a few counts of this clonotype. The genes are TRBV6-1 and TRBJ1-2, with TRBD1 as a possible D gene (5 bases). Germline V gene lookup returns CDR1 MNHNS and CDR2 SASEGT. The length of the CDR3 is 14 residues. Trimming shortened V by 1 base and J by 8 bases, and 14 bases separated the two germline ends. For the CDR3, the DNA is TGTGCCAGCAGTGAAGTCTCACAGGCGGGCGGCTACACCTTC. Its translation is CASSEVSQAGGYTF.

This chain joins TRBV20-1 and TRBJ2-5; no clear D. The CDR3 has 15 amino acids. Between the trimmed V and J ends, which lost 3 bases and 5 bases, there was a span of 19 bases. Germline assignment: CDR1 DFQATT and CDR2 SNEGSKA (reference sequence). DNA for the CDR3: TGCAGTGCTAGGGACGCCGCCGGCCCTGGGGAGACCCAGTACTTC. It translates to CSARDAAGPGETQYF.

V and J are TRBV15 and TRBJ1-5; 8 bases align to TRBD1. Germline-derived CDR1 and CDR2 are LNHNV and YYDKDF (reference sequence). The junction had 12 bases not matched to a gene; V was cut back by 5 bases and J by 6 bases. The CDR3 sequence is 16 residues long. The chain's CDR3 is CATSPRPTGAPQPQHF. CDR3 coding DNA: TGTGCCACCAGCCCCCGACCGACAGGGGCCCCTCAGCCCCAGCATTTT.

The J gene is TRBJ1-5, the V gene TRBV28; TRBD1 matches 10 bases. Per the germline V gene, CDR1 is MDHEN and CDR2 is SYDVKM. The CDR3 consists of 14 residues. The V and J ends lost 6 bases and 7 bases, in that order; junction bases with no gene match: 6. The CDR3 bases are TGTGCCAGCAGAGGACAGGGGGAGTGGCAGCCCCAGCATTTT. Translation gives CASRGQGEWQPQHF.

V usage is TRBV27 and J usage is TRBJ1-5; D is uncertain. V was pared by 2 bases and J by 2 bases, with 7 bases between. This CDR3 has 14 amino acids. The germline CDR1 and CDR2 sequences are MNHEY and SMNVEV (reference sequence). CDR3 bases: TGTGCCAGCAGTTTACGGGAAGGCAATCAGCCCCAGCATTTT. It encodes CASSLREGNQPQHF.